These 24 T cell receptor beta chains were all obtained from the same sample, sequenced in a study of cytomegalovirus exposure and HLA in healthy donors. Profiled with immunoSEQ multiplex PCR; TCRdb holds only in-frame clones, not every one. The table lists 250,000 to 350,000 clones, approximately 86% of them singletons, with more than 0.9% in the top ten. The specimen was PBMCs. The source is a woman in her thirties in good health and CMV-seropositive.

This chain joins TRBV6-1 and TRBJ1-5; D unclear. The V gene's germline CDR1 is MNHNS and CDR2 SASEGT. V lost 4 bases and J 4 bases, leaving 8 bases between the germline ends. The CDR3 spans 13 residues. The CDR3: CASSGSLNQPQHF. The CDR3 DNA is TGTGCCAGCAGTGGATCACTTAATCAGCCCCAGCATTTT.

This chain connects TRBV30 to TRBJ1-5; no firm D call. Germline CDR1 GTSNPN, CDR2 SVGIG (reference sequence). V lost 6 bases to trimming and J lost 6 bases, with 3 bases between them. The CDR3 has 9 residues. The CDR3 region is CACGQPQHF. CDR3 DNA sequence: TGTGCCTGCGGTCAGCCCCAGCATTTT.

The chain carries TRBV7-8 and TRBJ2-5; TRBD1 aligns across 10 bases. The V segment lost 4 bases and the J segment 4 bases; nucleotides outside the gene matches: 6. Germline V CDR1 and CDR2: SGHVS, FQNEAQ. This CDR3 region has 15 residues. Here the CDR3 reads CASSYLTGGTETQYF. Written as DNA, the CDR3 is TGTGCCAGCAGCTATCTGACAGGGGGCACAGAGACCCAGTACTTC.

The chain joins TRBV7-9 to TRBJ2-7; 9 nucleotides agree with TRBD1. CDR1 is SEHNR, CDR2 FQNEAQ, per germline (reference sequence). Trimming took 6 bases from V and 3 from J; bases not matched to a gene: 15. CDR3 length equals 17 residues. The DNA for the CDR3 is TGTGCCAGCAGTTCAAATTTGGGACAGGGCAGCGGCTACGAGCAGTACTTC. This codes for CASSSNLGQGSGYEQYF. Filled out from reference TRBV7-9 and TRBJ2-7, the complete variable domain reads DTGVSQNPRHKITKRGQNVTFRCDPISEHNRLYWYRQTLGQGPEFLTYFQNEAQLEKSRLLSDRFSAERPKGSFSTLEIQRTEQGDSAMYLCASSSNLGQGSGYEQYFGPGTRLTVT.

The J gene is TRBJ2-7, the V gene TRBV15, with TRBD2 matching over 11 bases. CDR1 and CDR2 from the germline V gene are LNHNV and YYDKDF (reference sequence). V shed 4 bases, J shed 2 bases, and the junction held 7 bases outside the gene matches. The CDR3 length is 16 residues. CDR3 nucleotide sequence: TGTGCCACCAGCAACGTACGGGGACTAGCGGCCTACGAGCAGTACTTC. Amino acids: CATSNVRGLAAYEQYF.

This sequence joins TRBV11-1 and TRBJ2-7; D ambiguous. The CDR3 is 15 amino acids. CDR1 is SGHAT and CDR2 is FQDESV in the germline V gene (reference sequence). V was clipped by 7 bases and J by 1 base, with 17 bases between them. The chain's CDR3 is CASILRRYDSYEQYF. The CDR3, as DNA: TGTGCCAGCATCCTAAGACGGTACGATTCCTACGAGCAGTACTTC.

This chain connects TRBV28 to TRBJ2-1; either TRBD1 or TRBD2 may fit D (5 bases each). Per germline, CDR1 MDHEN and CDR2 SYDVKM. Between the trimmed V and J ends, which lost 3 bases and 4 bases, there was a span of 16 bases. CDR3 length equals 16 residues. The CDR3 region is CASSLFLWGGYNEQFF. CDR3 nucleotides: TGTGCCAGCAGTTTGTTCCTTTGGGGCGGGTACAATGAGCAGTTCTTC.

The chain is built from TRBV6-1 and TRBJ1-2; 10 bases map to TRBD1. Germline assignment: CDR1 MNHNS and CDR2 SASEGT. V gave up 4 bases and J gave up 5 bases; unmatched junction bases: 4. This CDR3 region has 14 residues. The DNA of the CDR3 is TGTGCCAGCAGTGGGGACAGGGGTTTGTATGGCTACACCTTC. Protein: CASSGDRGLYGYTF.

In this sample, this clone turned up once. V gene TRBV7-9 combines with J gene TRBJ2-4, with TRBD2 as a possible D gene (5 bases). Germline V gene sequence: CDR1 SEHNR, CDR2 FQNEAQ (reference sequence). Trimming pared 5 bases from V and 8 bases from J, leaving 19 bases between. The CDR3 totals 15 residues. The CDR3 DNA sequence: TGTGCCAGCAGCGGCGCGGGCCTATCGTGGGACATTCAGTACTTC. As protein: CASSGAGLSWDIQYF.

The rearrangement uses TRBV6-1 and TRBJ2-3; D not resolved. The V gene's germline CDR1 is MNHNS and CDR2 SASEGT. The CDR3 spans 11 residues. Between the trimmed V and J ends, which lost 6 bases and 7 bases, there was a span of 8 bases. This CDR3 reads CASSQGNTQYF. The CDR3 nucleotides are TGTGCCAGCAGCCAAGGGAATACGCAGTATTTT.

The rearrangement uses TRBV10-1 and TRBJ2-5, with D perhaps matching TRBD2 (5 bases). The V gene's germline CDR1 is WNHNN and CDR2 SYGVQD (reference sequence). V lost 3 bases to trimming and J lost 11 bases, with 7 bases between them. CDR3 length: 10 residues. CDR3 coding DNA: TGCGCCAGCAGTGAAGGCGGGCAGTACTTC. Residues: CASSEGGQYF.

The rearrangement uses TRBV30 and TRBJ2-3, with D perhaps being TRBD1 or TRBD2 (7 bases each). Germline assignment: CDR1 GTSNPN and CDR2 SVGIG (reference sequence). The CDR3 is made up of 14 amino acids. V dropped 7 bases and J dropped 2 bases, with 16 bases sitting between them. The CDR3 sequence: CASAGGALTDTQYF. Here the CDR3 DNA reads TGTGCCTCTGCAGGGGGGGCTCTCACAGATACGCAGTATTTT.

The rearrangement joins TRBV6-4 to TRBJ2-4, with D tentatively TRBD2 (6 bases). Germline V gives CDR1 MRHNA, CDR2 SNTAGT. Trimming cost V 2 bases and J 6 bases, with 8 bases left between them. The CDR3 contains 13 residues. This CDR3 reads CASSDGDSNIQYF. CDR3 DNA sequence: TGTGCCAGCAGTGACGGGGACTCAAACATTCAGTACTTC.

The rearrangement links TRBV28 to TRBJ1-1, with 8 bases fitting TRBD1. Unmatched junction bases numbered 8, after V lost 4 bases and J lost 4 bases. Per the germline V gene, CDR1 is MDHEN and CDR2 is SYDVKM. There are 15 residues in the CDR3. CDR3 residues: CASSSRGLPTTEAFF. CDR3 bases: TGTGCCAGCAGTTCCAGGGGGCTTCCGACCACTGAAGCTTTCTTT.

A word on this clone: Other DNA sequences in the same sample also yield this CDR3. CDR3 bases: TGTGCCAGCAGCCAGGAACCGGGAGGGCGCTACGAGCAGTACTTC. It yields the protein CASSQEPGGRYEQYF. This chain uses TRBV4-2 with TRBJ2-7, with TRBD2 identical over 8 bases. Germline values: CDR1 LGHNA, CDR2 YNFKEQ. Trimming removed 3 bases from V and 3 bases from J; junction bases left unmatched: 7. The CDR3 contains 15 residues.

The rearrangement joins TRBV27 to TRBJ1-1; unclear D gene. The germline V gene has CDR1 MNHEY and CDR2 SMNVEV (reference sequence). This CDR3 has 11 amino acids. Trimming cost V 8 bases and J 6 bases, with 10 bases left between them. CDR3 sequence: CASANEAEAFF. The CDR3 DNA follows: TGTGCCAGCGCAAATGAGGCTGAAGCTTTCTTT.

This clone has a handful of counts. This chain links TRBV30 with TRBJ1-1; maybe TRBD1 (5 bases). V was cut by 2 bases and J by 3 bases, with 10 bases left in between. CDR3 size: 13 residues. Germline CDR1 is GTSNPN and CDR2 is SVGIG (reference sequence). The CDR3 sequence is CAWSTTGDTEAFF. CDR3 bases: TGTGCCTGGAGTACTACGGGGGACACTGAAGCTTTCTTT.

The rearrangement joins TRBV28 to TRBJ2-7, with D tentatively TRBD1 or TRBD2 (5 bases each). CDR3 length: 14 amino acids. V was cut by 5 bases and J by 5 bases, with 16 bases left in between. CDR1 MDHEN and CDR2 SYDVKM come from the germline V gene. CDR3: CASSQTWGKNEQYF. CDR3 coding DNA: TGTGCCAGCAGTCAGACGTGGGGGAAGAACGAGCAGTACTTC.

This clone was found a few times. V gene TRBV9 combines with J gene TRBJ2-2; no reliable D call. CDR1 is SGDLS, CDR2 YYNGEE, per germline. V was shortened by 0 bases and J by 7 bases, with 7 bases between the two germline ends. CDR3 length: 13 residues. CDR3 region: CASSVVGDGELFF. In nucleotides, the CDR3 is TGTGCCAGCAGCGTAGTTGGGGACGGGGAGCTGTTTTTT.

This chain joins TRBV6-5 and TRBJ2-2, with D unclear. Germline V gene sequence: CDR1 MNHEY, CDR2 SVGAGI. Trimming removed 6 bases at V and 6 bases at J, with 11 bases between. This CDR3 comprises 13 residues. The CDR3 DNA reads TGTGCCAGCAGCTTACCCCCCCCCGGGGAGCTGTTTTTT. Its translation is CASSLPPPGELFF.

The CDR3 reads CASSQGTQPQHF. The CDR3 nucleotides are TGTGCCAGCAGTCAGGGGACGCAGCCCCAGCATTTT. The chain combines TRBV6-1 with TRBJ1-5; tentative D call: TRBD1 (6 bases). V was trimmed by 5 bases and J by 7 bases, leaving 9 bases between them. This CDR3 contains 12 residues. The germline gives CDR1 MNHNS, CDR2 SASEGT.

The chain is built from TRBV10-3 and TRBJ2-7; D is perhaps TRBD1 or TRBD2 (5 bases each). Trimming removed 8 bases from V and 2 bases from J, with 13 bases in between. Germline CDR1 ENHRY, CDR2 SYGVKD. The CDR3 sequence is 13 residues long. CDR3 bases: TGTGCCATCTGGGGCGGGCGAACCTACGAGCAGTACTTC. It specifies CAIWGGRTYEQYF.

This CDR3 reads CASSKKVLTTEAFF. The CDR3 DNA follows: TGTGCCAGCAGTAAAAAAGTTTTGACCACTGAAGCTTTCTTT. The rearrangement joins TRBV28 to TRBJ1-1; no firm D call. The germline CDR1 and CDR2 sequences are MDHEN and SYDVKM. The CDR3 is 14 amino acids. The V end was cut by 5 bases, the J end by 4 bases, with 14 bases between. Full variable domain (outside the CDR3, taken from reference TRBV28 and TRBJ1-1): DVKVTQSSRYLVKRTGEKVFLECVQDMDHENMFWYRQDPGLGLRLIYFSYDVKMKEKGDIPEGYSVSREKKERFSLILESASTNQTSMYLCASSKKVLTTEAFFGQGTRLTVV.

J is TRBJ2-7 and V is TRBV7-2; TRBD2 agrees at 8 bases. With 6 bases clipped from V and 2 bases from J, the junction kept 9 bases outside the gene matches. Germline CDR1 reads SGHTA; CDR2 reads FQGNSA. CDR3 length: 15 residues. As DNA, the CDR3 is TGTGCCAGCAGGTCTGCGGGGGGCCTTGCCTACGAGCAGTACTTC. This translates into CASRSAGGLAYEQYF.